Included here is one TCR beta chain sequence, with context. Antigen: not known. Generated by immunoSEQ multiplex PCR, the TCRdb table keeps only in-frame clones and is missing some. Of tens of thousands of clones in the sample, roughly 94% are singletons; the top ten hold around 10%. This specimen comes from a study of OX40 agonist ivuxolimab in advanced cancers. Study at large: Patients in the trial were receiving intravenous ivuxolimab every 2 weeks, at doses of 0.01 to 10 mg/kg. Overall study findings and caveats: CD4+ and CD8+ blood T cells expanded clonally by week 6 at 0.1 to 3.0 mg/kg.

From germline, CDR1 is MNHNY and CDR2 SVGAGI (reference sequence). V was clipped by 5 bases and J by 7 bases, with 12 bases between them. CDR3 length: 13 residues. Blood sampling took place at baseline, cycle 4 day 1, and cycle 7 day 1. The receptor was isolated from an adult with an advanced solid tumor such as melanoma, head and neck, liver or kidney cancer. The V and J genes are TRBV6-6 and TRBJ1-5, with D maybe TRBD1 (5 bases). Material: CD4+ or CD8+ T cells sorted from blood, obtained in a trial of the OX40 agonist ivuxolimab. CDR3 coding DNA: TGTGCCAGCAGTGCAGGGTCCGGGCAGCCCCAGCATTTT. This sequence encodes CASSAGSGQPQHF.